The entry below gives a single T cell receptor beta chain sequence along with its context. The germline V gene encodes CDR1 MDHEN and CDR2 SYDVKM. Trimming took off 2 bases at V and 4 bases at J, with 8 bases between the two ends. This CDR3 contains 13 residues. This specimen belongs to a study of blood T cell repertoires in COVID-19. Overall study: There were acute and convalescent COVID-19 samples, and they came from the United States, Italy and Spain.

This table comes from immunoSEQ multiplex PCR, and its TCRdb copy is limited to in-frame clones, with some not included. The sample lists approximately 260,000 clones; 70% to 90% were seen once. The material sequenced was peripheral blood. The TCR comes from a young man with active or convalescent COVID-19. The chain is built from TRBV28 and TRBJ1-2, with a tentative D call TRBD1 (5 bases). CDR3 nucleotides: TGTGCCAGCAGTTTAATGCAGGGCTATGGCTACACCTTC. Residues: CASSLMQGYGYTF.